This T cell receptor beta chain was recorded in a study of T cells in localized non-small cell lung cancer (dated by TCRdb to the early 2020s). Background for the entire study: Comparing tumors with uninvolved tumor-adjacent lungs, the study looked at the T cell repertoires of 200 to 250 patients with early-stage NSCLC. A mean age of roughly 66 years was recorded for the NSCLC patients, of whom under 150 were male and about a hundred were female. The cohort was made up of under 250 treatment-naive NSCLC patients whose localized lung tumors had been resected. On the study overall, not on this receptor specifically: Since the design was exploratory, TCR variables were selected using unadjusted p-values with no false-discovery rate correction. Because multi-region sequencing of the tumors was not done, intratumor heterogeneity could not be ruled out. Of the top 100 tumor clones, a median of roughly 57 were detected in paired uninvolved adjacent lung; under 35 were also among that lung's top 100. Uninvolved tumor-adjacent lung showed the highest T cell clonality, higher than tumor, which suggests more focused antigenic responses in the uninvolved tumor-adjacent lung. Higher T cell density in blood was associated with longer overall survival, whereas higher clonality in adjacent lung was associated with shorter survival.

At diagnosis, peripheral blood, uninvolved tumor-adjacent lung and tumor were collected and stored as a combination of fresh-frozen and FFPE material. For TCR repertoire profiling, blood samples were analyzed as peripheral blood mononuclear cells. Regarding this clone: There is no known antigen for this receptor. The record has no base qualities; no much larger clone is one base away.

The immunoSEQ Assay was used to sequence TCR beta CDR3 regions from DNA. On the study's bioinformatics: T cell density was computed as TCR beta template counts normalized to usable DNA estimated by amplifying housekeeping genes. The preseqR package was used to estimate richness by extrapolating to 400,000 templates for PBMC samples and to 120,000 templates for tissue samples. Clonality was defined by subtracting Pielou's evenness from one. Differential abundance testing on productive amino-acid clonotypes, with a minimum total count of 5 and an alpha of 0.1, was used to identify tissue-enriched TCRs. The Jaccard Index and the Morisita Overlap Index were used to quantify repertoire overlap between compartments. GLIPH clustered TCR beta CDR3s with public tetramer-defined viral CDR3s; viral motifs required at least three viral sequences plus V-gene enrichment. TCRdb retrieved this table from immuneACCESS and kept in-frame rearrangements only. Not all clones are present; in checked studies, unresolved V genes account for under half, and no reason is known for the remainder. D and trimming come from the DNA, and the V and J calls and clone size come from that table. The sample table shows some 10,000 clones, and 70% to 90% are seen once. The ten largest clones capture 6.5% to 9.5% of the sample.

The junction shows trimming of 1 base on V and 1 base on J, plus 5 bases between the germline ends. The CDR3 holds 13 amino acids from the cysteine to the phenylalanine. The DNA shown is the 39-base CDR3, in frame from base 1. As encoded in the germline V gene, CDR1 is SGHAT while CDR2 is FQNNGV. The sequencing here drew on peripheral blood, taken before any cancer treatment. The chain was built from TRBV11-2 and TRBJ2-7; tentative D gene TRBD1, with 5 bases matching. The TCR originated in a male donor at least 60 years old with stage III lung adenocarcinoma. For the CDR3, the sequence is CASSLGQSYEQYF. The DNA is TGTGCCAGCAGCTTAGGACAGTCCTACGAGCAGTACTTC.